Below are 28 T cell receptor beta chains sequenced from a single sample in a study of shared clonotypes between healthy human individuals. Libraries were prepared by immunoSEQ multiplex PCR; TCRdb keeps only in-frame clonotypes and omits some of them. This sample yields around 1,900,000 clones, of which 93% are seen a single time; around 1.7% belongs to the top ten. CD8 cells classed as naive were CD45RO-negative and positively selected for CCR7, excluding terminally differentiated effector memory CD45RA+ cells. The specimen sequenced was naive CD8+ T cells from PBMCs. The receptors derive from a man younger than 30 in good health. Some clones in this sample may be carry-over from other donors' samples.

This sequence joins TRBV7-9 and TRBJ1-1; a weak D match, TRBD1 (6 bases). The germline CDR1 and CDR2 sequences are SEHNR and FQNEAQ (reference sequence). The CDR3 covers 12 residues. Trimming shortened V by 5 bases and J by 5 bases, and 9 bases separated the two germline ends. The CDR3 loop reads CASSQGQTEAFF. The CDR3 DNA sequence: TGTGCCAGCAGCCAAGGACAGACTGAAGCTTTCTTT.

Here the CDR3 DNA reads TGTGCCAGCAGCTGGGACGGTCAAGAGACCCAGTACTTC. It codes for CASSWDGQETQYF. The chain recombines TRBV6-5 with TRBJ2-5, with D perhaps given as TRBD1 or TRBD2 (5 bases each). Trimming took 6 bases from V and 2 from J, leaving 10 bases between them. Germline-derived CDR1 and CDR2 are MNHEY and SVGAGI. The CDR3 covers 13 residues.

This rearrangement joins TRBV7-9 to TRBJ1-2; D is undetermined. The CDR3 extends over 16 amino acids. Germline V lookup: CDR1 SEHNR, CDR2 FQNEAQ (reference sequence). Trimming removed 2 bases at V and 3 bases at J, with 16 bases between. The chain's CDR3 is CASSLTTSDGDYGYTF. The CDR3, as DNA: TGTGCCAGCAGCTTAACTACTTCGGACGGTGACTATGGCTACACCTTC. The complete variable domain, with remaining parts taken from reference TRBV7-9 and TRBJ1-2, reads DTGVSQNPRHKITKRGQNVTFRCDPISEHNRLYWYRQTLGQGPEFLTYFQNEAQLEKSRLLSDRFSAERPKGSFSTLEIQRTEQGDSAMYLCASSLTTSDGDYGYTFGSGTRLTVV.

This chain joins TRBV29-1 and TRBJ1-2; D not resolved. Germline CDR1 reads SQVTM; CDR2 reads ANQGSEA. The V and J ends lost 4 bases and 7 bases respectively, with 10 bases between them. The length of the CDR3 is 11 residues. CDR3 sequence: CSVAVVAGYTF. CDR3 DNA sequence: TGCAGCGTTGCGGTGGTCGCTGGCTACACCTTC. Drawing the rest from reference TRBV29-1 and TRBJ1-2, the complete variable domain is SAVISQKPSRDICQRGTSLTIQCQVDSQVTMMFWYRQQPGQSLTLIATANQGSEATYESGFVIDKFPISRPNLTFSTLTVSNMSPEDSSIYLCSVAVVAGYTFGSGTRLTVV.

This clone has just one count. This chain uses TRBV11-3 with TRBJ2-1; 12 nucleotides match TRBD2. The CDR3 is 19 amino acids. Losses at the gene ends were 1 base for V and 0 bases for J; bases not matched to a gene: 7. Germline V gene sequence: CDR1 SGHNT, CDR2 YENEEA. The CDR3 reads CASSLVVTSGGSSYNEQFF. In DNA, the CDR3 is TGTGCCAGCAGCTTAGTGGTGACTAGCGGGGGTAGCTCCTACAATGAGCAGTTCTTC.

The V gene is TRBV7-2, the J gene TRBJ1-5; weak D call: TRBD1 (6 bases). CDR1 and CDR2 (germline): SGHTA, FQGNSA. This CDR3 is built from 17 residues. Trimming removed 7 bases at V and 0 bases at J, with 19 bases between. CDR3 nucleotide sequence: TGTGCCAGCAATGGGGGCAAAAGTCCTAATAGCAATCAGCCCCAGCATTTT. Protein product: CASNGGKSPNSNQPQHF.

The chain has TRBV6-7 and TRBJ1-2; weak D call: TRBD1 (5 bases). TRBV6-7 is given ORF status, its function remaining uncertain. The V gene lost 7 bases and the J gene lost 7 bases, with 22 bases spanning the gap. This CDR3 comprises 15 residues. The CDR3 region has the DNA TGTGCCAGCAATCGGGTGCAGGGAGCCATTACTGGCTACACCTTC. This translates into CASNRVQGAITGYTF.

This clone was seen once. The chain uses TRBV10-3 and TRBJ2-2, with D unclear. The germline V gene has CDR1 ENHRY and CDR2 SYGVKD. Trimming left V 7 bases short and J 2 bases short, with 17 bases between. The CDR3 extends over 16 amino acids. CDR3: CAINRAATPNTGELFF. The CDR3 DNA is TGTGCCATCAACCGGGCCGCCACTCCCAACACCGGGGAGCTGTTTTTT.

The chain recombines TRBV7-9 with TRBJ1-1, with D unresolved. Trimming pared 3 bases from V and 0 bases from J, leaving 8 bases between. The germline V gene has CDR1 SEHNR and CDR2 FQNEAQ (reference sequence). The CDR3 has 14 amino acids. The CDR3 region has the DNA TGTGCCAGCAGCTTGGAAAACATGAACACTGAAGCTTTCTTT. Its translation is CASSLENMNTEAFF.

The rearrangement joins TRBV7-6 to TRBJ2-1; TRBD2 aligns across 13 bases. Trimming took 5 bases from V and 5 from J; bases not matched to a gene: 9. In germline, CDR1 is SGHVS, CDR2 FNYEAQ. The CDR3 length is 17 residues. The CDR3 region has the DNA TGTGCCAGCAGCCTAACTAGCGGGAGGGCGAGTCACAATGAGCAGTTCTTC. This gives the protein CASSLTSGRASHNEQFF.

The rearrangement links TRBV9 to TRBJ2-5; D ambiguous. V lost 0 bases to trimming and J lost 4 bases, with 7 bases between them. This CDR3 spans 13 amino acids. The germline V gene has CDR1 SGDLS and CDR2 YYNGEE. This CDR3 reads CASSVAWGETQYF. The DNA of the CDR3 is TGTGCCAGCAGCGTAGCCTGGGGAGAGACCCAGTACTTC.

The chain combines TRBV27 with TRBJ2-1; 12 nucleotides line up with TRBD2. CDR1 is MNHEY, CDR2 SMNVEV, per germline (reference sequence). V shed 3 bases, J shed 8 bases, and the junction held 11 bases outside the gene matches. The CDR3 consists of 17 residues. The DNA for the CDR3 is TGTGCCAGCAGTTTGCAGCTAGCGGGAGGGCCCAATCATGAGCAGTTCTTC. Protein sequence: CASSLQLAGGPNHEQFF.

J is TRBJ2-7 and V is TRBV30; D may be TRBD1 (5 bases). The germline gives CDR1 GTSNPN, CDR2 SVGIG (reference sequence). V dropped 1 base and J dropped 12 bases, with 16 bases sitting between them. The CDR3 is made up of 12 amino acids. CDR3 sequence: CAWSDFPQGPYF. The CDR3 region has the DNA TGTGCCTGGAGTGATTTCCCCCAGGGCCCGTACTTC.

The V and J genes are TRBV2 and TRBJ2-1; D is possibly TRBD2 (5 bases). V shed 5 bases and J shed 4 bases, with 12 bases lying between them. In germline, CDR1 is SNHLY, CDR2 FYNNEI. This CDR3 contains 14 residues. Here the CDR3 reads CASSPRSGYNEQFF. For the CDR3, the DNA is TGTGCCAGCAGTCCCCGGTCGGGGTACAATGAGCAGTTCTTC.

The genes are TRBV7-9 and TRBJ2-5, with D tentatively TRBD1 (5 bases). V lost 5 bases, J lost 5 bases, and 24 bases lay in between. Germline V gene lookup returns CDR1 SEHNR and CDR2 FQNEAQ (reference sequence). The CDR3 sequence is 17 residues long. This CDR3 is CASSIGWSGAFGETQYF. CDR3 DNA sequence: TGTGCCAGCAGCATCGGATGGAGTGGGGCCTTCGGGGAGACCCAGTACTTC.

This sequence joins TRBV19 and TRBJ2-7, with D unresolved. This CDR3 has 13 residues. V lost 3 bases and J 2 bases, leaving 8 bases between the germline ends. Per the germline V gene, CDR1 is LNHDA and CDR2 is SQIVND (reference sequence). CDR3 amino acids: CASSMAQTYEQYF. The CDR3 DNA is TGTGCCAGTAGTATGGCACAGACCTACGAGCAGTACTTC.

The chain combines TRBV5-4 with TRBJ2-3, with 9 nucleotides matching TRBD2. The germline CDR1 and CDR2 sequences are SGHNT and YYREEE (reference sequence). The CDR3 runs to 19 residues. V shed 1 base and J 4 bases; nucleotides not matched to a gene: 16. Here the CDR3 reads CASSLLTFSGLAGPDTQYF. CDR3 sequence (DNA): TGTGCCAGCAGCTTGTTAACTTTTTCGGGACTAGCAGGTCCAGATACGCAGTATTTT. The whole variable domain, remainder taken from reference TRBV5-4 and TRBJ2-3, is ETGVTQSPTHLIKTRGQQVTLRCSSQSGHNTVSWYQQALGQGPQFIFQYYREEENGRGNFPPRFSGLQFPNYSSELNVNALELDDSALYLCASSLLTFSGLAGPDTQYFGPGTRLTVL.

Turning to this clone: It is unclear where the CDR3 begins or ends on the DNA, so no DNA is shown, and the CDR3 is as TCRdb lists it. This sequence joins TRBV11-2 and TRBJ2-2; the D segment call TRBD2 is taken from the table without a DNA check. The CDR3 spans 18 residues, counting both ends. Germline V gives CDR1 SGHAT, CDR2 FQNNGV. The CDR3 region is CASSLARGSGIRFGELFF.

The J gene is TRBJ2-1, the V gene TRBV11-1, with 8 bases aligning to TRBD2. The germline V gene has CDR1 SGHAT and CDR2 FQDESV (reference sequence). CDR3 length: 12 amino acids. J was trimmed by 16 bases and V by 4 bases; bases with no gene match: 9. The CDR3, as DNA: TGTGCCAGCAGCTCCCCTACCGGGACTAGTTTCTTC. Translated: CASSSPTGTSFF. Variable domain in full (rest from reference TRBV11-1 and TRBJ2-1): EAEVAQSPRYKITEKSQAVAFWCDPISGHATLYWYRQILGQGPELLVQFQDESVVDDSQLPKDRFSAERLKGVDSTLKIQPAELGDSAMYLCASSSPTGTSFFGPGTRLTVL.

The chain links TRBV15 to TRBJ1-2; possible D gene TRBD1, 6 bases. The V gene's germline CDR1 is LNHNV and CDR2 YYDKDF (reference sequence). Trimming took off 4 bases at V and 2 bases at J, with 14 bases between the two ends. CDR3 size: 15 residues. This CDR3 is CATSTRDTLNYGYTF. The CDR3 DNA reads TGTGCCACCAGCACCCGGGACACCCTGAACTATGGCTACACCTTC.

This clone has only one observation. As DNA, the CDR3 is TGTGCCACCACTCCGGTGGGGTATGAAAAACTGTTTTTT. It specifies CATTPVGYEKLFF. The chain employs TRBV28 and TRBJ1-4; D is unclear. This CDR3 has 13 amino acids. Germline CDR1 MDHEN, CDR2 SYDVKM. Trimming took 10 bases from V and 6 from J, leaving 15 bases between them. Looking up the rest from reference TRBV28 and TRBJ1-4 gives the full variable domain: DVKVTQSSRYLVKRTGEKVFLECVQDMDHENMFWYRQDPGLGLRLIYFSYDVKMKEKGDIPEGYSVSREKKERFSLILESASTNQTSMYLCATTPVGYEKLFFGSGTQLSVL.

This chain connects TRBV7-9 to TRBJ1-3; D gene ambiguous. The CDR3 consists of 16 residues. The V end lost 1 base, the J end lost 0 bases, and 10 bases lay between the germline ends. Germline values: CDR1 SEHNR, CDR2 FQNEAQ (reference sequence). The CDR3: CASSLGTTYSGNTIYF. CDR3 in DNA: TGTGCCAGCAGCTTAGGGACGACTTACTCTGGAAACACCATATATTTT.

About this clone: This CDR3 is also generated by other DNA sequences in the sample. The chain joins TRBV28 to TRBJ2-7; TRBD1 is a possible D gene (6 bases). The CDR3 extends over 13 amino acids. Germline loops: CDR1 MDHEN, CDR2 SYDVKM. V was cut by 5 bases and J by 3 bases, with 11 bases left in between. In DNA form, the CDR3 reads TGTGCCAGCAGTCTAGGACAGAGCTACGAGCAGTACTTC. It yields the protein CASSLGQSYEQYF.

The genes are TRBV6-6 and TRBJ2-1; 8 bases line up with TRBD2. Germline V lookup: CDR1 MNHNY, CDR2 SVGAGI (reference sequence). This CDR3 has 13 amino acids. Trimming took 10 bases from V and 2 from J; bases not matched to a gene: 4. The DNA for the CDR3 is TGTGCCATCGAGCGGGAGCCCTACAATGAGCAGTTCTTC. This translates into CAIEREPYNEQFF.

This chain joins TRBV5-6 and TRBJ2-7, with no clear D. The CDR3 spans 12 residues. V was trimmed by 0 bases and J by 11 bases, leaving 12 bases between them. Per the germline V gene, CDR1 is SGHDT and CDR2 is YYEEEE. CDR3 in DNA: TGTGCCAGCAGCTTGGGTTCGGCTCCGGAGTACTTC. Protein: CASSLGSAPEYF.

The chain couples TRBV7-3 to TRBJ2-7; 7 nucleotides agree with TRBD2. The CDR3 has 14 residues. Germline V CDR1 and CDR2: SGHTA, FQGTGA. The V segment lost 0 bases and the J segment 7 bases; nucleotides outside the gene matches: 6. The CDR3, as DNA: TGTGCCAGCAGCTTAACGGGAGGGTTTGGGGAGCAGTACTTC. This translates into CASSLTGGFGEQYF.

This clone was seen a few times. J is TRBJ1-1 and V is TRBV28; the match to TRBD1 covers 11 bases. V lost 6 bases and J lost 3; bases outside the gene matches: 6. This CDR3 contains 15 residues. The germline V gene encodes CDR1 MDHEN and CDR2 SYDVKM. The CDR3 is CASSSSGQGDTEAFF. For the CDR3, the DNA is TGTGCCAGCAGCTCGTCGGGACAGGGGGACACTGAAGCTTTCTTT.

V is TRBV9 and J is TRBJ2-7, with TRBD2 matching over 7 bases. This CDR3 spans 16 amino acids. In germline, CDR1 is SGDLS, CDR2 YYNGEE. The V and J ends lost 0 bases and 7 bases, in that order; junction bases with no gene match: 13. The CDR3 loop is CASSVGAGAHSEEQYF. In nucleotides, the CDR3 is TGTGCCAGCAGCGTAGGCGCGGGAGCCCATTCGGAGGAGCAGTACTTC.